The sequence of this T cell receptor beta chain was determined in a study of post-analysis software for immune sequencing data. Study background: Relapsing-remitting, secondary progressive and progressive-relapsing forms made up the multiple sclerosis disease courses.

This CDR3 is 18 amino acids long. Trimming cost V 3 bases and J 0 bases; bases outside gene matches: 10. Germline values: CDR1 SGHRS, CDR2 YFSETQ. Regarding this clonotype: Antigen specificity is unknown.

cDNA libraries of TCR beta carried unique molecular identifiers. Starting from approximately 1 to 10 million T cells, the study yielded 460,000 or so cDNA molecules. Each CDR3 protein is one row after TCRdb ran MiXCR on the PCR reads. The sample has 430,000 or so distinct CDR3 sequences, about 39% seen once. Whole-study results and caveats: Same-batch preparations were strongly co-clustered by F measure. Among five TRBV segments more frequent in patients than controls were TRBV5-6, TRBV5-1 and TRBV20-1. Multiple sclerosis patients showed significantly lower normalized Chao1 diversity than controls did.

Source material: blood. The sequence was collected from a girl aged 2 to 9 with multiple sclerosis. The rearrangement joins TRBV5-1 to TRBJ2-1; the match to TRBD2 covers 9 bases. The CDR3 coding sequence is TGCGCCAGCAGCTCCGGGACTAGTAGCGGGAGCTCCTACAATGAGCAGTTCTTC. Translation: CASSSGTSSGSSYNEQFF.